These 15 T cell receptor beta chains were all obtained from the same sample, sequenced in a study of T-cell reconstitution after alpha-beta-depleted transplantation in children. The TCRbeta library was prepared with unique molecular identifiers. Each CDR3 protein is one row after TCRdb ran MiXCR on the PCR reads. Of 700,000 or so distinct CDR3 sequences listed, over 10% are singletons. This sample comprised PBMCs, obtained before TCRalphabeta/CD19-depleted stem cell transplant. These receptors were collected from a girl aged 2-10 years with congenital amegakaryocytic thrombocytopenia, due to receive a stem cell transplant.

This clonotype was seen only once. This may come from a read error, since a much larger clone is one base off. The V gene is TRBV10-3, the J gene TRBJ2-3; no definite D call. The CDR3 spans 11 residues. Germline CDR1 ENHRY, CDR2 SYGVKD. V was shortened by 6 bases and J by 2 bases, with 3 bases between the two germline ends. CDR3 sequence (DNA): TGTGCCATCAGAAACACAGATACGCAGTATTTT. It specifies CAIRNTDTQYF.

The rearrangement uses TRBV7-2 and TRBJ2-7, with 10 bases lining up with TRBD2. V trimming: 0 bases; J trimming: 4 bases; junction bases outside the gene matches: 6. The CDR3 sequence is 16 residues long. Germline V CDR1 and CDR2: SGHTA, FQGNSA. CDR3 sequence reads: CASSLAASGSVYEQYF. The CDR3 region has the DNA TGTGCCAGCAGCTTAGCGGCTAGCGGGAGCGTTTACGAGCAGTACTTC.

This clonotype was counted between two and nine times. The chain links TRBV20-1 to TRBJ2-1; perhaps D is TRBD1 or TRBD2 (5 bases each). Per germline, CDR1 DFQATT and CDR2 SNEGSKA (reference sequence). The V gene lost 0 bases and the J gene lost 10 bases, with 22 bases spanning the gap. CDR3 length: 16 residues. CDR3 nucleotide sequence: TGCAGTGCTAGAGATCTTCGGACAATCCCGGGATTGGAGCAGTTCTTC. Translation gives CSARDLRTIPGLEQFF.

This clonotype was seen a single time. The chain couples TRBV5-5 to TRBJ2-5, with unresolved D. Trimming took off 0 bases at V and 2 bases at J, with 14 bases between the two ends. This CDR3 is built from 16 residues. The germline V gene encodes CDR1 SGHKS and CDR2 YYEKEE (reference sequence). CDR3 in amino acids: CASSLGEQIRQETQYF. The CDR3 nucleotides read TGTGCCAGCAGCTTGGGGGAACAGATTCGGCAAGAGACCCAGTACTTC.

This clonotype appeared many times. The chain employs TRBV5-6 and TRBJ1-4; D unresolved. Trimming shortened V by 4 bases and J by 5 bases, and 15 bases separated the two germline ends. This CDR3 region has 15 residues. Germline values: CDR1 SGHDT, CDR2 YYEEEE. The CDR3 DNA sequence: TGTGCCAGCAGCAAAGGGTCGATGGGAAATGAAAAACTGTTTTTT. Translating gives CASSKGSMGNEKLFF.

This clonotype was found many times. V gene TRBV5-1 combines with J gene TRBJ1-2, with D tentatively TRBD1 (5 bases). Between the trimmed V and J ends, which lost 0 bases and 2 bases, there was a span of 11 bases. This CDR3 has 15 residues. From germline, CDR1 is SGHRS and CDR2 YFSETQ. This CDR3 reads CASSLGWGINYGYTF. The CDR3 DNA is TGCGCCAGCAGCTTGGGATGGGGGATCAACTATGGCTACACCTTC.

Ten or more counts support this clonotype. The V and J genes are TRBV7-3 and TRBJ2-3; D gene uncertain. The CDR3 is 14 residues long. Germline V gives CDR1 SGHTA, CDR2 FQGTGA. V was trimmed by 5 bases and J by 3 bases, leaving 12 bases between them. DNA of the CDR3: TGTGCCAGCAGCCAGAATAGGGAAACAGATACGCAGTATTTT. This encodes CASSQNRETDTQYF.

The DNA of the CDR3 is TGCAGTGCTAGTCCCCCAGGGGGGGGTGTAAAACTGTTTTTT. This sequence encodes CSASPPGGGVKLFF. This rearrangement joins TRBV20-1 to TRBJ1-4; the match to TRBD1 covers 7 bases. Germline trimming cut 3 bases from V and 10 bases from J; bases unmatched to any gene: 11. The CDR3 extends over 14 amino acids. Germline lookup yields CDR1 DFQATT and CDR2 SNEGSKA (reference sequence).

This clonotype appeared many times. The rearrangement links TRBV7-2 to TRBJ2-3; D is unresolved. Per the germline V gene, CDR1 is SGHTA and CDR2 is FQGNSA. The CDR3 extends over 15 amino acids. V was cut by 0 bases and J by 3 bases, with 10 bases left in between. The CDR3: CASSLAALETDTQYF. Written as DNA, the CDR3 is TGTGCCAGCAGCTTAGCTGCTCTGGAGACAGATACGCAGTATTTT.

This clonotype was counted many times. The chain employs TRBV20-1 and TRBJ2-7; no clear D gene. The CDR3 has 13 residues. Trimming took off 3 bases at V and 0 bases at J, with 9 bases between the two ends. CDR1 DFQATT and CDR2 SNEGSKA come from the germline V gene (reference sequence). The CDR3 here is CSASARASYEQYF. Here the CDR3 DNA reads TGCAGTGCTAGTGCCCGAGCCTCCTACGAGCAGTACTTC.

The rearrangement uses TRBV14 and TRBJ1-3; 8 bases match TRBD1. Germline loops: CDR1 SGHDN, CDR2 FVKESK. V was clipped by 6 bases and J by 0 bases; unmatched bases: 10. The CDR3 spans 17 residues. The CDR3 region has the DNA TGTGCCAGCAGTCATCCGGGACAGGCTACCTCTGGAAACACCATATATTTT. Residues: CASSHPGQATSGNTIYF.

This clonotype was observed a handful of times. This sequence joins TRBV11-2 and TRBJ2-1, with 9 bases that match TRBD2. Germline loops: CDR1 SGHAT, CDR2 FQNNGV. Trimming cost V 6 bases and J 0 bases; bases outside gene matches: 6. The CDR3 length is 16 residues. CDR3 loop: CASSYSGGLSYNEQFF. CDR3 DNA: TGTGCCAGCAGTTATAGCGGGGGACTCTCCTACAATGAGCAGTTCTTC.

This clonotype turned up a few times. This sequence joins TRBV11-2 and TRBJ2-3; 14 bases line up with TRBD2. The CDR3 covers 15 residues. J was trimmed by 8 bases and V by 4 bases; bases with no gene match: 5. Looked up from germline, CDR1 is SGHAT and CDR2 is FQNNGV. The CDR3 region is CASSSTSGRVGTQYF. DNA of the CDR3: TGTGCCAGCAGCTCGACTAGCGGGAGGGTTGGTACGCAGTATTTT.

This clonotype was seen only a few times. The gene calls are TRBV29-1 and TRBJ2-5; D unresolved. CDR1 is SQVTM and CDR2 is ANQGSEA in the germline V gene. V was clipped by 4 bases and J by 5 bases, with 5 bases between them. This CDR3 is 10 amino acids long. The CDR3 DNA reads as TGCAGCGTTGGGGCGGAGACCCAGTACTTC. It yields the protein CSVGAETQYF.

The rearrangement links TRBV5-1 to TRBJ2-1; TRBD2 might be the D (6 bases). The CDR3 runs 16 residues. V dropped 0 bases and J dropped 2 bases, with 12 bases sitting between them. Germline-derived CDR1 and CDR2 are SGHRS and YFSETQ. This CDR3 reads CASSLAGGNPYNEQFF. Written as DNA, the CDR3 is TGCGCCAGCAGCTTGGCGGGCGGGAACCCCTACAATGAGCAGTTCTTC.